The following is a T cell receptor (beta chain) sequence with its context. Germline CDR1 MNHEY, CDR2 SMNVEV (reference sequence). The CDR3 is 15 residues long. V trimming: 1 base; J trimming: 5 bases; junction bases outside the gene matches: 6. The record originates from a study of blood T cell repertoires in COVID-19. Per the study methods: Amplification of reference gene primers was used by the study to estimate nucleated cell counts. TCRdb keeps only in-frame clones here, not all; method: immunoSEQ multiplex PCR. The D gene and trimming were derived from the DNA, and the V and J assignments and clone size from that table. The repertoire holds some 490,000 clones, with around 85% as singletons.

This sequence originates from a human donor in a cohort sampled during active COVID-19. Material for sequencing was peripheral blood. The chain is built from TRBV27 and TRBJ1-1; 8 bases are a match to TRBD1. CDR3 coding DNA: TGTGCCAGCAGTTTATGGGCAGGGGGCCGAACTGAAGCTTTCTTT. Translation gives CASSLWAGGRTEAFF.